Presented here are 15 T cell receptor beta chains from one specimen sequenced in a study of cytomegalovirus exposure and HLA in healthy donors. With 60 Vbeta and 13 Jbeta primers, the PCR was carried out. Measured with immunoSEQ multiplex PCR; TCRdb has only the in-frame clones, and not every one. The sample holds around 180,000 clones, around 85% seen once. Sequenced material: PBMCs. Receptor source: a boy younger than 10 in good health and CMV-seronegative.

The V gene is TRBV10-1, the J gene TRBJ2-7; 8 nucleotides match TRBD2. Trimming at V came to 0 bases and at J to 0 bases, leaving 13 bases not matched to a gene. The CDR3 has 19 amino acids. Germline-derived CDR1 and CDR2 are WNHNN and SYGVQD (reference sequence). CDR3 nucleotide sequence: TGCGCCAGCAGTGAGTCTTGGCGGGGGGTACTCATTTGCTCCTACGAGCAGTACGTC. Translating gives CASSESWRGVLICSYEQYV.

This rearrangement joins TRBV5-4 to TRBJ2-5; D is unresolved. Germline-derived CDR1 and CDR2 are SGHNT and YYREEE (reference sequence). The germline V and J ends were trimmed by 2 bases and 0 bases, with 14 bases remaining between them. The CDR3 has 16 residues. CDR3 sequence: CASSLTTTPYQETQYF. CDR3 DNA sequence: TGTGCCAGCAGCTTAACAACTACGCCGTACCAAGAGACCCAGTACTTC. The whole variable domain, remainder taken from reference TRBV5-4 and TRBJ2-5, is ETGVTQSPTHLIKTRGQQVTLRCSSQSGHNTVSWYQQALGQGPQFIFQYYREEENGRGNFPPRFSGLQFPNYSSELNVNALELDDSALYLCASSLTTTPYQETQYFGPGTRLLVL.

The gene calls are TRBV6-5 and TRBJ1-3, with 7 positions matching TRBD1. The CDR3 is 14 residues long. Per germline, CDR1 MNHEY and CDR2 SVGAGI. V lost 7 bases to trimming and J lost 2 bases; unmatched junction nucleotides: 5. CDR3 region: CASTEDRAGNTIYF. The CDR3 DNA sequence: TGTGCCAGCACAGAAGACAGGGCTGGAAACACCATATATTTT.

The chain employs TRBV25-1 and TRBJ2-1, with D uncertain. The CDR3 extends over 14 amino acids. Germline CDR1 is MGHDK and CDR2 is SYGVNS. Trimming took off 3 bases at V and 0 bases at J, with 6 bases between the two ends. DNA of the CDR3: TGTGCCAGCAGTGACCTAAGCTCCTACAATGAGCAGTTCTTC. This encodes CASSDLSSYNEQFF.

This chain uses TRBV6-5 with TRBJ1-2, with 7 bases identical to TRBD1. The CDR3 contains 15 residues. Germline CDR1 MNHEY, CDR2 SVGAGI. The J segment lost 4 bases and the V segment lost 6 bases, leaving 11 bases of the junction unmatched. DNA for the CDR3: TGTGCCAGCAGGAGTGACAGGGTCGGAAGCTATGGCTACACCTTC. This sequence encodes CASRSDRVGSYGYTF.

V is TRBV5-6 and J is TRBJ2-6; tentatively, D is TRBD1 (5 bases). Germline CDR1 is SGHDT and CDR2 is YYEEEE. Trimming shortened V by 2 bases and J by 4 bases, and 10 bases separated the two germline ends. The CDR3 spans 15 residues. This chain's CDR3 is CASSFRDAGANVLTF. CDR3 nucleotide sequence: TGTGCCAGCAGCTTCAGGGATGCGGGGGCCAACGTCCTGACTTTC.

For this clone: Other DNA variants within this sample encode the same CDR3. This sequence joins TRBV19 and TRBJ1-5, with TRBD1 matching 7 bases. This CDR3 region has 13 residues. Germline V gene lookup returns CDR1 LNHDA and CDR2 SQIVND (reference sequence). Unmatched junction bases numbered 2, after V lost 5 bases and J lost 4 bases. The CDR3 sequence: CASSPTGNQPQHF. The CDR3 nucleotides read TGTGCCAGTAGTCCGACAGGGAATCAGCCCCAGCATTTT.

CDR3 region: CAISDHGTSGDARSYEQYV. CDR3 sequence (DNA): TGTGCCATCAGTGACCATGGGACTAGCGGGGACGCCCGATCCTACGAGCAGTACGTC. V is TRBV10-3 and J is TRBJ2-7; 13 positions agree with TRBD2. V was pared by 3 bases and J by 1 base, with 12 bases of the junction left unmatched. The CDR3 has 19 residues. Germline V gene sequence: CDR1 ENHRY, CDR2 SYGVKD.

V is TRBV25-1 and J is TRBJ2-7; D perhaps matches TRBD1 (6 bases). V was pared by 8 bases and J by 2 bases, with 13 bases between. CDR3 length equals 13 residues. The germline V gene encodes CDR1 MGHDK and CDR2 SYGVNS. The CDR3 protein is CASSQGRAYEQYF. The CDR3 region has the DNA TGTGCCAGCTCACAGGGAAGGGCCTACGAGCAGTACTTC.

In regard to this clone: Mismatch with germline at one junction end may stem from a read error. The V call is TRBV27, the J call TRBJ2-7, with D perhaps TRBD2 (5 bases). Germline V gene lookup returns CDR1 MNHEY and CDR2 SMNVEV (reference sequence). The CDR3 totals 13 residues. The CDR3 loop is CASSPSTGSSQCF. The CDR3 bases are TGTGCCAGCAGTCCCTCGACGGGGTCCTCGCAGTGCTTC.

The V call is TRBV6-5, the J call TRBJ2-7; 7 nucleotides align to TRBD2. Losses at the gene ends were 4 bases for V and 7 bases for J; bases not matched to a gene: 13. Germline CDR1 is MNHEY and CDR2 is SVGAGI. This CDR3 is 15 amino acids long. The DNA for the CDR3 is TGTGCCAGCAGTTCCCTCGCGGGAGTCTCTCGGGAGCAGTACTTC. Its translation: CASSSLAGVSREQYF.

The chain has TRBV28 and TRBJ2-7; TRBD1 agrees at 8 bases. V was clipped by 7 bases and J by 5 bases; unmatched bases: 10. The CDR3 length is 14 residues. Per germline, CDR1 MDHEN and CDR2 SYDVKM. In nucleotides, the CDR3 is TGTGCCAGCACCTATGGACAGGGTAACCACGAGCAGTACTTC. Translated, it gives CASTYGQGNHEQYF.

This clone was counted a few times. This rearrangement joins TRBV28 to TRBJ1-4; TRBD1 matches at 7 bases. The CDR3 length is 14 residues. Germline CDR1 MDHEN, CDR2 SYDVKM. V lost 3 bases and J lost 5; bases outside the gene matches: 3. Here the CDR3 DNA reads TGTGCCAGCAGTTTCTTCAGGGGGAATGAAAAACTGTTTTTT. Translation: CASSFFRGNEKLFF.

V gene TRBV14 combines with J gene TRBJ2-1; possible D gene TRBD2, 6 bases. Per germline, CDR1 SGHDN and CDR2 FVKESK. The CDR3 totals 16 residues. Trimming removed 5 bases at V and 0 bases at J, with 14 bases between. CDR3 residues: CASSSRGASSYNEQFF. Here the CDR3 DNA reads TGTGCCAGCAGCTCACGCGGGGCCAGCTCCTACAATGAGCAGTTCTTC. Full variable domain (outside the CDR3, taken from reference TRBV14 and TRBJ2-1): EAGVTQFPSHSVIEKGQTVTLRCDPISGHDNLYWYRRVMGKEIKFLLHFVKESKQDESGMPNNRFLAERTGGTYSTLKVQPAELEDSGVYFCASSSRGASSYNEQFFGPGTRLTVL.

V gene TRBV7-9 combines with J gene TRBJ1-1, with 8 bases fitting TRBD1. From germline, CDR1 is SEHNR and CDR2 FQNEAQ (reference sequence). The trim removed 3 bases at V and 1 base at J, leaving 1 base unmatched. This CDR3 region has 14 residues. The CDR3 bases are TGTGCCAGCAGCTTGGACAGGGCGAACACTGAAGCTTTCTTT. Its protein product is CASSLDRANTEAFF.